This TCR beta chain was sequenced in a study of blood T cell repertoires in COVID-19 (dated by TCRdb to the early 2020s). Background for the entire study: The collaborator samples originated in the United States, Italy and Spain and spanned the acute and convalescent phases of COVID-19. Deeply sampled blood TCRbeta repertoires from subjects exposed to, actively infected with, or recovered from COVID-19 were included in the dataset. Samples were obtained from the ongoing ImmuneRACE study (first 160 participants) and from about 1,300 subjects provided by 6 global collaborators. The prospective study material was composed of cDNA or gDNA derived from T cells, B-cell-depleted T cells, or PBMCs. Where available, HLA class I and class II types were taken from metadata supplied by the sample provider and were not determined by assay-based typing. The sample metadata nearly always contained a de-identified subject ID, COVID-19 status, age in years and sex. The repertoires were released in a freely available public database meant as a resource for research on the immune response to SARS-CoV-2. Study-wide conclusions, independent of this receptor: How much clinical and demographic metadata was included differed by source and by participant, and the metadata was provided uncurated.

Turning to this clone: Its antigen remains unidentified. Base-call qualities are not available, and no considerably larger clone is one nucleotide away.

The immunoSEQ Assay, a bias-controlled multiplex PCR, was used to amplify TCRbeta CDR3 regions from genomic DNA. Regarding the original processing steps: Nucleated cell counts per sample were estimated from amplification of reference gene primers within the assay. Sequence reads were collapsed and filtered to measure the absolute abundance of every unique TCRbeta CDR3 rearrangement. For each sample, productive Simpson clonality was calculated as the square root of Simpson's diversity index across productive rearrangements. Not all clones reach the TCRdb copy of this immuneACCESS table, which keeps in-frame sequences only. Checked studies attribute under half of the gap to unresolved V genes and leave the rest unexplained. That table gives V, J and clone size, and the DNA gave D and trimming. This sample gives over 50,000 clones in total; approximately 84% of them show up just once. About 16% of the sample goes to the ten largest clones.

Based on the germline V gene, the CDR1 and CDR2 sequences are SGHAT and FQNNGV. From V the trimming removes 1 base and from J it removes 3 bases, while the gene matches leave 2 bases of the junction unaccounted for. Its CDR3 holds 14 amino acids, cysteine through phenylalanine. Only CDR3 DNA remains: 42 bases, in frame from the first base. At one collaborating source in Seattle, patients were enrolled during active infection and were followed longitudinally through the course of disease. The collaborating institutions used their own protocols to collect whole blood in K2EDTA tubes. For TCRbeta analysis, collaborators shipped samples as frozen whole blood, isolated PBMCs, or DNA extracted from either of those sample types.

This sequence originates from a man in his 60s with COVID-19, enrolled during active disease. The sequence links TRBV11-2 to TRBJ1-2, with 7 junctional bases fitting TRBD1. Input material: peripheral blood. The sequenced DNA: TGTGCCAGCAGCTTAGTAGGGACAGACTATGGCTACACCTTC. Its translation reads: CASSLVGTDYGYTF.